The rows below give T cell receptor beta chains drawn from one sample of a study of shared clonotypes between healthy human individuals. The table came from immunoSEQ multiplex PCR; TCRdb's copy has only in-frame clones and leaves some out. The profile shows roughly 490,000 clones, roughly 85% of them singletons. Sequences were obtained from PBMCs. The origin of the receptors is a woman aged 40 to 50 in good health. Some clones in this sample may be carry-over from other donors' samples. CDR3s include the opening cysteine and the closing phenylalanine or tryptophan. D genes are given only for firm matches. The size entry is marked missing in some rows and otherwise reads once, few, many or a size class.

V gene	J gene	clone size	D gene	CDR3 protein	CDR3 DNA
TRBV19	TRBJ2-2	-	-	CASTSRGQNTGELFF	TGTGCCAGCACCTCCCGGGGTCAGAACACCGGGGAGCTGTTTTTT
TRBV30	TRBJ2-7	-	-	CAWSPPGRNEQYF	TGTGCCTGGAGTCCCCCAGGTCGGAACGAGCAGTACTTC
TRBV5-1	TRBJ2-5	-	-	CASSLPGPQETQYF	TGCGCCAGCAGCTTGCCTGGGCCCCAAGAGACCCAGTACTTC
TRBV6-1	TRBJ2-1	once	-	CASFLTRAANEQFF	TGTGCCAGTTTCTTGACGAGGGCAGCTAATGAGCAGTTCTTC
TRBV30	TRBJ1-2	-	-	CAWSVGRSTYGYTF	TGTGCCTGGAGTGTCGGCAGGAGTACCTATGGCTACACCTTC
TRBV7-2	TRBJ1-1	few	-	CASSKSMVNTEAFF	TGTGCCAGCAGTAAATCCATGGTGAACACTGAAGCTTTCTTT
TRBV11-2	TRBJ2-7	-	TRBD2	CASSLDWSGNSYEQYF	TGTGCCAGCAGCTTAGATTGGAGCGGGAACTCCTACGAGCAGTACTTC
TRBV5-4	TRBJ1-4	-	-	CASSREIDEKLFF	TGTGCCAGCAGCCGCGAAATAGATGAAAAACTGTTTTTT
TRBV9	TRBJ2-7	-	-	CASSERTESYEQYF	TGTGCCAGCAGCGAGCGGACAGAGTCCTACGAGCAGTACTTC
TRBV11-2	TRBJ2-7	-	TRBD1	CASSSPTGSPDEQYF	TGTGCCAGCAGCTCCCCGACAGGGTCCCCCGACGAGCAGTACTTC
TRBV7-2	TRBJ2-5	-	-	CASSRKGGETQYF	TGTGCCAGCAGCCGGAAGGGGGGCGAGACCCAGTACTTC